The clone carrying this TCR beta chain was seen at least ten times. The sample comes from a study of early T cells in non-severe SARS-CoV-2 infection. The CDR3 extends over 15 amino acids. CDR1 is SEHNR and CDR2 is FQNEAQ in the germline V gene (reference sequence). Trimming at V came to 5 bases and at J to 9 bases, leaving 7 bases not matched to a gene. Attached unique molecular identifiers marked individual cDNA molecules. Each CDR3 protein gets one entry after TCRdb re-called the 5' RACE reads with MiXCR. The sample has about 55,000 distinct CDR3 sequences; about 7.1% are singletons. The receptor was isolated from an adult who was a healthcare worker with PCR-confirmed SARS-CoV-2 infection or an uninfected control (not recorded which). Material: whole blood, obtained at baseline. The chain uses TRBV7-9 and TRBJ1-4; 12 bases agree with TRBD1. The chain's CDR3 is CASSPSGQGAQKLFF. CDR3 sequence (DNA): TGTGCCAGCAGCCCGTCGGGACAGGGGGCCCAAAAACTGTTTTTT.